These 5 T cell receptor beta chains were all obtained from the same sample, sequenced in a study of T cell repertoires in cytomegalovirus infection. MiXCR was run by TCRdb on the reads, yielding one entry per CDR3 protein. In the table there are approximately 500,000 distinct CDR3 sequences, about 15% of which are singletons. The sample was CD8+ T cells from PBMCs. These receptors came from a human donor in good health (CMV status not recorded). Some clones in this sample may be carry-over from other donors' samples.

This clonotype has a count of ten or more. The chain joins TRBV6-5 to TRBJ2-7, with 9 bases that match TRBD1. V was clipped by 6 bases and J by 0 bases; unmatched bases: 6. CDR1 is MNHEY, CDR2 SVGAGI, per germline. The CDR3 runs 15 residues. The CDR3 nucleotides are TGTGCCAGCAGGTACCGGGACAGGGTCTCCTACGAGCAGTACTTC. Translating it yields CASRYRDRVSYEQYF.

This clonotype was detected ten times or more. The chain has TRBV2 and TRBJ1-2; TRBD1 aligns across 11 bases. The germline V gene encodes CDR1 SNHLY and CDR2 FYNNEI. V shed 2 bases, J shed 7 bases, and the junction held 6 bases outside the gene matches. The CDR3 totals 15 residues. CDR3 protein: CASSEPGQGARGYTF. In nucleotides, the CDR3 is TGTGCCAGCAGTGAACCTGGACAGGGGGCTCGTGGCTACACCTTC.

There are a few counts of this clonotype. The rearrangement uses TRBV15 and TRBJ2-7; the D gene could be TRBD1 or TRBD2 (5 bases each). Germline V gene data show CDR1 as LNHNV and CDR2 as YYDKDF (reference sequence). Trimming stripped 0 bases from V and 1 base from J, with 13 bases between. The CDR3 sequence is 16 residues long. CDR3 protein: CATSREGDGPSYEQYF. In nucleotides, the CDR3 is TGTGCCACCAGCAGAGAGGGGGACGGACCGTCCTACGAGCAGTACTTC.

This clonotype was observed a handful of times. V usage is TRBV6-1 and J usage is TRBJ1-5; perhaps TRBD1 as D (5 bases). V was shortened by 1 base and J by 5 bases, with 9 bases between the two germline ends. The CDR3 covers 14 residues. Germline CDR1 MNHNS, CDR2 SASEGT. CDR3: CASSEEAGYQPQHF. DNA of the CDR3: TGTGCCAGCAGTGAAGAGGCAGGGTATCAGCCCCAGCATTTT.

CDR3 DNA sequence: TGTGCCAGCAGCCCCCATGCGGGACTGGGATCCTACAATGAGCAGTTCTTC. Translating it yields CASSPHAGLGSYNEQFF. The V call is TRBV7-9, the J call TRBJ2-1; tentative D call: TRBD2 (6 bases). The V end was cut by 5 bases, the J end by 1 base, with 18 bases between. Per germline, CDR1 SEHNR and CDR2 FQNEAQ (reference sequence). This CDR3 region has 17 residues.